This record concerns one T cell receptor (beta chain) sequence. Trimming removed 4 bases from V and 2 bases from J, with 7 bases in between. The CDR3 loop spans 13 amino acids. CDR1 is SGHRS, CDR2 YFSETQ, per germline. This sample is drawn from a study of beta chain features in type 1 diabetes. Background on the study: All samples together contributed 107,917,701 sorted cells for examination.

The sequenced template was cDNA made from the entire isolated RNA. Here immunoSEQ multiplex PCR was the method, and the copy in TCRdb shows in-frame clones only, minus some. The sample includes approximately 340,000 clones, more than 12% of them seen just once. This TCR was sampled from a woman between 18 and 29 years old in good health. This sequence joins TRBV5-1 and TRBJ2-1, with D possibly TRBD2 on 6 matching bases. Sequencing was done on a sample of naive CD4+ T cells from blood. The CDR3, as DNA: TGCGCCAGCAGCCCGGGAGCCTACAATGAGCAGTTCTTC. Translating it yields CASSPGAYNEQFF.